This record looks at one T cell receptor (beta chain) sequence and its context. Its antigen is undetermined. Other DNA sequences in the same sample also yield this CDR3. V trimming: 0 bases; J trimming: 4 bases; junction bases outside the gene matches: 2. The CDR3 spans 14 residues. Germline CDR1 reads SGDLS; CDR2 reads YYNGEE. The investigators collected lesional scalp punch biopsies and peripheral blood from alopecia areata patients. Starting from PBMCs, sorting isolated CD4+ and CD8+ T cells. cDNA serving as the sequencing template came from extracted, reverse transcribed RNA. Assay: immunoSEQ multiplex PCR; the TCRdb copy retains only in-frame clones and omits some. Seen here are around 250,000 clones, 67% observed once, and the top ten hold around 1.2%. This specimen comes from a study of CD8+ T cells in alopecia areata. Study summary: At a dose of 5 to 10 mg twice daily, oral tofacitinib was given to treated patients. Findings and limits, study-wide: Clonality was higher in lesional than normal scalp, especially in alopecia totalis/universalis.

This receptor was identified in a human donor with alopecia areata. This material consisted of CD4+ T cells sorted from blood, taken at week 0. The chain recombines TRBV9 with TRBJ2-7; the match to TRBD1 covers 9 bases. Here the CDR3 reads CASSVAGTGYEQYF. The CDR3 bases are TGTGCCAGCAGCGTAGCTGGGACAGGGTACGAGCAGTACTTC. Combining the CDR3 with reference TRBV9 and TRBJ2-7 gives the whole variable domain DSGVTQTPKHLITATGQRVTLRCSPRSGDLSVYWYQQSLDQGLQFLIQYYNGEERAKGNILERFSAQQFPDLHSELNLSSLELGDSALYFCASSVAGTGYEQYFGPGTRLTVT.